These 17 T cell receptor beta chains share one sample of origin, sequenced in a study of blood T cell repertoires in COVID-19. This table comes from immunoSEQ multiplex PCR, and its TCRdb copy is limited to in-frame clones, with some not included. The data show 160,000 or so clones, with about 89% seen just once and less than 3% held by the top ten. The sample comprised peripheral blood. Receptors originate from a man aged 55-75 years with acute or convalescent COVID-19.

The CDR3 here is CASSLRTGRDGYTF. The DNA for the CDR3 is TGTGCCAGCAGTCTCCGGACAGGGAGAGACGGCTACACCTTC. This chain joins TRBV2 and TRBJ1-2, with TRBD1 identical over 8 bases. This CDR3 comprises 14 residues. V was pared by 5 bases and J by 8 bases, with 10 bases of the junction left unmatched. Germline V CDR1 and CDR2: SNHLY, FYNNEI.

This clone has a single count. V usage is TRBV19 and J usage is TRBJ2-1; 7 nucleotides align to TRBD2. Looked up from germline, CDR1 is LNHDA and CDR2 is SQIVND (reference sequence). V shed 1 base and J 4 bases; nucleotides not matched to a gene: 4. The length of the CDR3 is 15 residues. CDR3 protein: CASSIGAGRYNEQFF. CDR3 DNA: TGTGCCAGTAGTATAGGAGCGGGGAGGTACAATGAGCAGTTCTTC. The full variable domain, completed using reference TRBV19 and TRBJ2-1, is DGGITQSPKYLFRKEGQNVTLSCEQNLNHDAMYWYRQDPGQGLRLIYYSQIVNDFQKGDIAEGYSVSREKKESFPLTVTSAQKNPTAFYLCASSIGAGRYNEQFFGPGTRLTVL.

V is TRBV7-2 and J is TRBJ1-2, with 8 bases identical to TRBD1. The CDR3 loop spans 13 amino acids. V trimming: 5 bases; J trimming: 5 bases; junction bases outside the gene matches: 4. The germline gives CDR1 SGHTA, CDR2 FQGNSA. CDR3 region: CASSRDRTYGYTF. The CDR3, as DNA: TGTGCCAGCAGCAGGGACAGGACTTATGGCTACACCTTC.

This clone was found once. This chain joins TRBV10-3 and TRBJ2-7; D call uncertain. This CDR3 is built from 14 residues. V lost 0 bases and J 5 bases, leaving 11 bases between the germline ends. CDR1 is ENHRY, CDR2 SYGVKD, per germline. Here the CDR3 DNA reads TGTGCCATCAGTGAGTCGGCTCAGAACCACGAGCAGTACTTC. Translating it yields CAISESAQNHEQYF.

The gene calls are TRBV3-1 (or the pseudogene TRBV3-2) and TRBJ1-2, with 7 bases matching TRBD1. V lost 0 bases, J lost 8 bases, and 9 bases stayed unmatched. The CDR3 contains 15 residues. In germline, CDR1 is LGHDT, CDR2 YNNKEL (reference sequence). CDR3 coding DNA: TGTGCCAGCAGCCAAGATCTAAGACAGGGTAACGGCTACACCTTC. This translates into CASSQDLRQGNGYTF.

The gene calls are TRBV7-9 and TRBJ2-3; 10 bases are a match to TRBD1. CDR3 length equals 15 residues. The V and J ends lost 6 bases and 3 bases, in that order; junction bases with no gene match: 6. Germline-derived CDR1 and CDR2 are SEHNR and FQNEAQ (reference sequence). CDR3 loop: CASSHGQGGTDTQYF. CDR3 sequence (DNA): TGTGCCAGCAGTCATGGACAGGGGGGGACAGATACGCAGTATTTT.

The rearrangement joins TRBV29-1 to TRBJ2-1; maybe TRBD2 (7 bases). V was clipped by 6 bases and J by 1 base, with 10 bases between them. The CDR3 totals 13 residues. Looked up from germline, CDR1 is SQVTM and CDR2 is ANQGSEA. CDR3 protein: CSVEGGSYNEQFF. CDR3 sequence (DNA): TGCAGCGTGGAGGGGGGGTCCTACAATGAGCAGTTCTTC.

The chain combines TRBV5-8 with TRBJ1-2, with TRBD1 matching 8 bases. The CDR3 has 14 residues. The J segment lost 3 bases and the V segment lost 0 bases, leaving 1 base of the junction unmatched. CDR1 is SGHTS and CDR2 is YDEGEE in the germline V gene. In DNA form, the CDR3 reads TGTGCCAGCAGCTTGGGACAGGGGTACTATGGCTACACCTTC. It specifies CASSLGQGYYGYTF.

The chain uses TRBV4-1 and TRBJ1-1, with a weak D call TRBD1 (5 bases). The V gene lost 4 bases and the J gene lost 5 bases, with 17 bases spanning the gap. Per germline, CDR1 MGHRA and CDR2 YSYEKL. This CDR3 comprises 15 residues. CDR3 nucleotide sequence: TGCGCCAGCAGCCCGGACCAGGGAGGGCTGACTGAAGCTTTCTTT. Residues: CASSPDQGGLTEAFF.

The chain uses TRBV4-1 and TRBJ2-3, with 12 bases matching TRBD2. Germline CDR1 reads MGHRA; CDR2 reads YSYEKL. This CDR3 is built from 18 residues. V shed 6 bases and J 1 base; nucleotides not matched to a gene: 11. The CDR3 loop is CASRLTSGGPRGTDTQYF. The DNA of the CDR3 is TGCGCCAGCAGACTTACTAGCGGGGGGCCTCGAGGCACAGATACGCAGTATTTT.

The V call is TRBV27, the J call TRBJ1-1; D is unresolved. The CDR3 runs to 13 residues. Germline V gene data show CDR1 as MNHEY and CDR2 as SMNVEV (reference sequence). Trimming cost V 4 bases and J 1 base, with 7 bases left between them. The DNA of the CDR3 is TGTGCCAGCAGTTCTTTCCGGAACACTGAAGCTTTCTTT. Encoded protein: CASSSFRNTEAFF.

The CDR3 loop reads CASSAGQGNYGYTF. CDR3 DNA: TGTGCCAGCAGTGCTGGGCAGGGGAACTATGGCTACACCTTC. The V and J genes are TRBV2 and TRBJ1-2; D perhaps matches TRBD1 (6 bases). CDR1 is SNHLY, CDR2 FYNNEI, per germline. The CDR3 spans 14 residues. Trimming left V 4 bases short and J 2 bases short, with 11 bases between.

In this sample, this clone turned up a few times. The gene calls are TRBV19 and TRBJ2-3; 7 bases align to TRBD2. V gave up 5 bases and J gave up 0 bases; unmatched junction bases: 2. The germline CDR1 and CDR2 sequences are LNHDA and SQIVND (reference sequence). This CDR3 contains 14 residues. The CDR3: CASSPGLSTDTQYF. As DNA, the CDR3 is TGTGCCAGTAGTCCGGGACTAAGCACAGATACGCAGTATTTT.

CDR3 loop: CSVAGTGGWYGYTF. As DNA, the CDR3 is TGCAGCGTTGCTGGGACAGGGGGCTGGTATGGCTACACCTTC. The chain joins TRBV29-1 to TRBJ1-2; 12 nucleotides match TRBD1. CDR1 and CDR2 from the germline V gene are SQVTM and ANQGSEA. The V segment lost 4 bases and the J segment 5 bases; nucleotides outside the gene matches: 5. The CDR3 has 14 residues. The whole variable domain, remainder taken from reference TRBV29-1 and TRBJ1-2, is SAVISQKPSRDICQRGTSLTIQCQVDSQVTMMFWYRQQPGQSLTLIATANQGSEATYESGFVIDKFPISRPNLTFSTLTVSNMSPEDSSIYLCSVAGTGGWYGYTFGSGTRLTVV.

This chain uses TRBV5-1 with TRBJ1-6; D is uncertain. V dropped 4 bases and J dropped 0 bases, with 14 bases sitting between them. The CDR3 sequence is 17 residues long. CDR1 and CDR2 from the germline V gene are SGHRS and YFSETQ. The CDR3 nucleotides read TGCGCCAGCAGCCCCGAGGCCCTGAGCTCCTATAATTCACCCCTCCACTTT. It translates to CASSPEALSSYNSPLHF.

The rearrangement links TRBV6-5 to TRBJ2-3; D is unclear. V was cut by 5 bases and J by 6 bases, with 9 bases left in between. Per the germline V gene, CDR1 is MNHEY and CDR2 is SVGAGI. CDR3 length equals 12 residues. CDR3 DNA: TGTGCCAGCAGTCTCTTTGGCGATACGCAGTATTTT. It translates to CASSLFGDTQYF.

This clone was counted a single time. The genes are TRBV19 and TRBJ2-1; 7 bases are shared with TRBD2. Germline V gives CDR1 LNHDA, CDR2 SQIVND (reference sequence). This CDR3 comprises 11 residues. The CDR3 region has the DNA TGTGTGACGGGGGGTGCGAATGAGCAGTTCTTC. Its protein product is CVTGGANEQFF.